This passage covers 16 T cell receptor beta chains from one sample sequenced in a study of blood T cell repertoires in COVID-19. TCRdb's table, derived via immunoSEQ multiplex PCR, lists solely in-frame clones and lacks some. The sample shows about 160,000 clones, roughly 87% of them seen only once. The sample consisted of peripheral blood. These receptors all stem from an older woman who had recovered from COVID-19.

This chain joins TRBV3-1 (or the pseudogene TRBV3-2) and TRBJ1-3; no definite D call. The CDR3 extends over 15 amino acids. Trimming removed 5 bases at V and 0 bases at J, with 11 bases between. Germline assignment: CDR1 LGHDT and CDR2 YNNKEL (reference sequence). CDR3 region: CASSETINSGNTIYF. The CDR3 DNA is TGTGCCAGCAGCGAGACAATTAACTCTGGAAACACCATATATTTT.

This chain joins TRBV9 and TRBJ1-2; D unclear. Germline V gene sequence: CDR1 SGDLS, CDR2 YYNGEE. V was clipped by 0 bases and J by 3 bases, with 9 bases between them. The CDR3 is 14 amino acids. This chain's CDR3 is CASSVATGDYGYTF. The CDR3 DNA reads TGTGCCAGCAGCGTAGCTACCGGGGACTATGGCTACACCTTC.

This clone was detected a few times. V gene TRBV24-1 combines with J gene TRBJ1-2, with 10 positions matching TRBD1. The CDR3 consists of 16 residues. V lost 3 bases to trimming and J lost 3 bases; unmatched junction nucleotides: 6. The V gene's germline CDR1 is KGHDR and CDR2 SFDVKD. CDR3 residues: CATSDPRDRGYYGYTF. The CDR3 DNA sequence: TGTGCCACCAGTGATCCTCGGGACAGGGGCTACTATGGCTACACCTTC.

The chain couples TRBV2 to TRBJ2-5, with D perhaps matching TRBD1 (6 bases). Germline V gene lookup returns CDR1 SNHLY and CDR2 FYNNEI. The germline V and J ends were trimmed by 6 bases and 6 bases, with 11 bases remaining between them. The CDR3 runs to 12 residues. This CDR3 is CASSGTSKTQYF. The CDR3 nucleotides read TGTGCCAGCAGCGGGACATCGAAGACCCAGTACTTC.

The chain has TRBV5-4 and TRBJ2-5, with D possibly being TRBD1 (6 bases). The CDR3 has 14 amino acids. Germline assignment: CDR1 SGHNT and CDR2 YYREEE (reference sequence). V was cut by 4 bases and J by 2 bases, with 12 bases left in between. The CDR3 sequence: CASSIQGAQETQYF. The CDR3 region has the DNA TGTGCCAGCAGCATACAGGGAGCACAAGAGACCCAGTACTTC.

This sequence joins TRBV6-6 and TRBJ1-4, with 9 bases that match TRBD1. Germline V CDR1 and CDR2: MNHNY, SVGAGI (reference sequence). The CDR3 loop spans 16 amino acids. For the CDR3, the DNA is TGTGCGGCCGGGACAGGGTTTCGGGGATCAAATGAAAGGTTGTTTTTT. Translating it yields CAAGTGFRGSNERLFF.

The rearrangement links TRBV4-1 to TRBJ2-2; tentative D call: TRBD1 (5 bases). Trimming removed 1 base from V and 6 bases from J, with 18 bases in between. CDR1 is MGHRA, CDR2 YSYEKL, per germline. The length of the CDR3 is 17 residues. Here the CDR3 DNA reads TGCGCCAGCAGCCAAGGGGTCACAGGAGCGCCCTCCGGGGAGCTGTTTTTT. This gives the protein CASSQGVTGAPSGELFF.

The chain combines TRBV4-2 with TRBJ2-1; the match to TRBD2 covers 8 bases. Trimming cost V 0 bases and J 5 bases; bases outside gene matches: 9. The CDR3 is 17 amino acids. Germline CDR1 reads LGHNA; CDR2 reads YNFKEQ. The CDR3 DNA follows: TGTGCCAGCAGCCAAGACGGAGCGGGGGCTCTAGACAATGAGCAGTTCTTC. It codes for CASSQDGAGALDNEQFF.

V and J are TRBV28 and TRBJ2-5; 9 positions agree with TRBD1. There are 15 residues in the CDR3. V gave up 5 bases and J gave up 4 bases; unmatched junction bases: 8. Looked up from germline, CDR1 is MDHEN and CDR2 is SYDVKM. In DNA, the CDR3 is TGTGCCAGCAGTGTCCCGGGACAGGGAACAGAGACCCAGTACTTC. This codes for CASSVPGQGTETQYF.

The chain joins TRBV28 to TRBJ1-3; the match to TRBD1 covers 7 bases. Germline lookup yields CDR1 MDHEN and CDR2 SYDVKM. This CDR3 has 15 amino acids. The junction had 7 bases not matched to a gene; V was cut back by 5 bases and J by 3 bases. This CDR3 is CASSITGDIGNTIYF. CDR3 bases: TGTGCCAGCAGTATTACAGGGGATATTGGAAACACCATATATTTT.

This chain links TRBV5-6 with TRBJ2-6; D not resolved. This CDR3 region has 17 residues. Germline loops: CDR1 SGHDT, CDR2 YYEEEE. The ends were cut back, 2 bases at V and 0 bases at J, with 12 bases in the middle. As DNA, the CDR3 is TGTGCCAGCAGCTTCACGAGGCTCTACTCTGGGGCCAACGTCCTGACTTTC. Protein: CASSFTRLYSGANVLTF.

The rearrangement joins TRBV2 to TRBJ2-1; tentatively, D is TRBD2 (6 bases). The CDR3 covers 16 residues. Germline V gives CDR1 SNHLY, CDR2 FYNNEI. Between the trimmed V and J ends, which lost 3 bases and 2 bases, there was a span of 14 bases. The CDR3 loop reads CASSDLDYKTYNEQFF. The CDR3 coding sequence is TGTGCCAGCAGTGACTTGGACTACAAGACCTACAATGAGCAGTTCTTC.

The chain recombines TRBV7-2 with TRBJ2-7; the match to TRBD2 covers 10 bases. Germline V lookup: CDR1 SGHTA, CDR2 FQGNSA. The junction had 11 bases not matched to a gene; V was cut back by 6 bases and J by 3 bases. This CDR3 spans 16 amino acids. CDR3 DNA: TGTGCCAGCAGGGCCCCGAGCGGGGGGGGAATCTACGAGCAGTACTTC. It is translated as CASRAPSGGGIYEQYF.

The chain combines TRBV18 with TRBJ2-1, with 8 bases matching TRBD2. The CDR3 spans 14 residues. From germline, CDR1 is KGHSH and CDR2 LQKENI. V lost 5 bases, J lost 7 bases, and 7 bases stayed unmatched. In DNA, the CDR3 is TGTGCCAGCTCAGCCTCTAGCGGGTCTAATGAGCAGTTCTTC. Its protein product is CASSASSGSNEQFF.

This clone occurred a few times. The chain carries TRBV7-6 and TRBJ1-5; D perhaps matches TRBD1 (5 bases). The CDR3 is 15 amino acids. V was shortened by 1 base and J by 5 bases, with 12 bases between the two germline ends. From germline, CDR1 is SGHVS and CDR2 FNYEAQ. The CDR3 reads CASSLESGLHQPQHF. The CDR3 nucleotides are TGTGCCAGCAGCTTAGAGTCAGGGTTGCATCAGCCCCAGCATTTT.

The chain carries TRBV3-1 (or the pseudogene TRBV3-2) and TRBJ2-1; 13 positions agree with TRBD2. After removal of 3 bases from V and 10 bases from J, the junction contained 9 bases not matched to a gene. There are 16 residues in the CDR3. Germline V gene sequence: CDR1 LGHDT, CDR2 YNNKEL (reference sequence). CDR3 residues: CASSHRTSGGHGEQFF. The CDR3 nucleotides are TGTGCCAGCAGCCACCGGACTAGCGGGGGCCACGGGGAGCAGTTCTTC.